The 15 T cell receptor beta chains presented below share a single source sample, sequenced in a study of shared clonotypes between healthy human individuals (dated by TCRdb to 2019 to 2021). The library was produced with the immunoSEQ multiplex PCR assay. TCRdb took this table from immuneACCESS and kept in-frame rearrangements with V and J called. Such tables lack part of the clones; where checked against another copy, unresolved V genes explain under half of the gap, and the rest is unexplained. This sample holds 2 million to 2.5 million clones; 90% to 95% were observed only once. About 0.41% of the sample is held by the ten biggest clonotypes. Sample: naive CD4+ T cells from PBMCs. The cell subset or site label of this sample denotes: CD45RA+ positively selected. The origin of the receptors is a man between 18 and 29 years old in good health. Some clones in this sample may be carry-over from other donors' samples.

The chain has TRBV7-9 and TRBJ2-3, with TRBD2 as a possible D gene (5 bases). With 5 bases removed from V and 3 bases from J, the gap between germline ends came to 9 bases. The V gene's germline CDR1 is SEHNR and CDR2 FQNEAQ (reference sequence). This CDR3 has 13 amino acids. In DNA form, the CDR3 reads TGTGCCAGCAGCCCGACTACAACAGATACGCAGTATTTT. The encoded protein is CASSPTTTDTQYF.

Here the CDR3 DNA reads TGTGCCAGCAGCTTAGTCCAGGCACGGGAGACCCAGTACTTC. Translating gives CASSLVQARETQYF. This sequence joins TRBV11-2 and TRBJ2-5; D ambiguous. In germline, CDR1 is SGHAT, CDR2 FQNNGV. This CDR3 is built from 14 residues. V shed 1 base and J shed 5 bases, with 11 bases lying between them.

V usage is TRBV7-9 and J usage is TRBJ2-7; D is possibly TRBD2 (6 bases). V was cut by 5 bases and J by 0 bases, with 11 bases left in between. Germline V gene lookup returns CDR1 SEHNR and CDR2 FQNEAQ (reference sequence). CDR3 length equals 14 residues. The CDR3 DNA follows: TGTGCCAGCAGCCCCCTGACTAGCTCCTACGAGCAGTACTTC. Translation gives CASSPLTSSYEQYF.

On this clone: The same CDR3 also results from other DNA sequences found in this sample. The chain is built from TRBV5-4 and TRBJ1-2; 7 bases match TRBD1. J was trimmed by 0 bases and V by 4 bases; bases with no gene match: 6. The germline V gene encodes CDR1 SGHNT and CDR2 YYREEE (reference sequence). The CDR3 runs to 15 residues. CDR3 residues: CASSLGDRANYGYTF. In DNA, the CDR3 is TGTGCCAGCAGCCTCGGGGACAGAGCTAACTATGGCTACACCTTC.

This clone was seen just once. The chain carries TRBV14 and TRBJ2-7; unclear D gene. V shed 3 bases and J shed 4 bases, with 13 bases lying between them. The CDR3 extends over 14 amino acids. The germline V gene has CDR1 SGHDN and CDR2 FVKESK. The chain's CDR3 is CASSQAPRPYEQYF. DNA of the CDR3: TGTGCCAGCAGCCAGGCCCCTCGCCCTTACGAGCAGTACTTC.

This chain joins TRBV2 and TRBJ1-5; no reliable D call. CDR1 and CDR2 from the germline V gene are SNHLY and FYNNEI. CDR3 length: 13 amino acids. With 4 bases removed from V and 3 bases from J, the gap between germline ends came to 7 bases. The CDR3 DNA is TGTGCCAGCAGTGCACAGTTCAATCAGCCCCAGCATTTT. This encodes CASSAQFNQPQHF. The whole variable domain, filled in from reference TRBV2 and TRBJ1-5, reads EPEVTQTPSHQVTQMGQEVILRCVPISNHLYFYWYRQILGQKVEFLVSFYNNEISEKSEIFDDQFSVERPDGSNFTLKIRSTKLEDSAMYFCASSAQFNQPQHFGDGTRLSIL.

CDR3 sequence: CASSDFQGAGEQFF. In nucleotides, the CDR3 is TGTGCCAGCAGTGATTTTCAGGGGGCCGGAGAGCAGTTCTTC. This chain uses TRBV2 with TRBJ2-1, with 8 bases aligning to TRBD1. The germline V gene has CDR1 SNHLY and CDR2 FYNNEI. Trimming removed 3 bases from V and 10 bases from J; junction bases left unmatched: 8. The CDR3 runs 14 residues.

The gene calls are TRBV5-1 and TRBJ1-3; D uncertain. Trimming left V 0 bases short and J 0 bases short, with 7 bases between. CDR1 is SGHRS and CDR2 is YFSETQ in the germline V gene. The CDR3 runs 15 residues. CDR3 residues: CASSLAIHSGNTIYF. The CDR3 region has the DNA TGCGCCAGCAGCTTGGCAATTCACTCTGGAAACACCATATATTTT. Supplemented by reference TRBV5-1 and TRBJ1-3, the full variable domain reads KAGVTQTPRYLIKTRGQQVTLSCSPISGHRSVSWYQQTPGQGLQFLFEYFSETQRNKGNFPGRFSGRQFSNSRSEMNVSTLELGDSALYLCASSLAIHSGNTIYFGEGSWLTVV.

The chain uses TRBV5-1 and TRBJ2-7, with D possibly matching TRBD1 (6 bases). Trimming cost V 1 base and J 3 bases, with 14 bases left between them. CDR1 is SGHRS, CDR2 YFSETQ, per germline. The CDR3 is 15 amino acids. The CDR3 here is CASSLTPGQNYEQYF. The DNA of the CDR3 is TGCGCCAGCAGCTTGACCCCGGGACAAAACTACGAGCAGTACTTC.

The chain joins TRBV6-4 to TRBJ1-1; D is ambiguous. There are 15 residues in the CDR3. Per germline, CDR1 MRHNA and CDR2 SNTAGT. Trimming removed 4 bases from V and 7 bases from J, with 19 bases in between. The CDR3, as DNA: TGTGCCAGCAGTGGGGGTCACGTCAGATATTGTGAAGCTTTCTTT. It is translated as CASSGGHVRYCEAFF.

This chain joins TRBV11-2 and TRBJ2-4; 8 bases fit TRBD2. V lost 5 bases to trimming and J lost 2 bases; unmatched junction nucleotides: 17. Germline CDR1 reads SGHAT; CDR2 reads FQNNGV. This CDR3 region has 19 residues. In DNA form, the CDR3 reads TGTGCCAGCAGCCCCCGGAGGGGGAGGCGGGAGGACTCCAAAAACATTCAGTACTTC. Protein: CASSPRRGRREDSKNIQYF.

The chain carries TRBV7-8 and TRBJ2-7; 7 bases are a match to TRBD1. The CDR3 consists of 13 residues. Per germline, CDR1 SGHVS and CDR2 FQNEAQ. Trimming removed 5 bases from V and 2 bases from J; junction bases left unmatched: 3. This chain's CDR3 is CASSPDRPYEQYF. The DNA of the CDR3 is TGTGCCAGCAGCCCGGACAGGCCCTACGAGCAGTACTTC.

V is TRBV5-1 and J is TRBJ2-1; 12 bases match TRBD2. This CDR3 spans 15 amino acids. Germline CDR1 and CDR2: SGHRS and YFSETQ. Trimming cost V 5 bases and J 6 bases; bases outside gene matches: 6. The CDR3 region has the DNA TGCGCCAGCAGTTACCTAGCGGGAGGGCGCAATGAGCAGTTCTTC. Residues: CASSYLAGGRNEQFF.

V gene TRBV7-2 combines with J gene TRBJ2-3; tentative D call: TRBD1 (6 bases). The CDR3 covers 14 residues. Germline CDR1 reads SGHTA; CDR2 reads FQGNSA. V lost 5 bases and J lost 4, with 13 bases in between. CDR3 in DNA: TGTGCCAGCAGCCGCTTCCAGGGGCCAGATACGCAGTATTTT. Amino acids: CASSRFQGPDTQYF.

The rearrangement links TRBV6-1 to TRBJ1-5; D is possibly TRBD1 (5 bases). V gave up 4 bases and J gave up 2 bases, with 9 bases separating them. Germline lookup yields CDR1 MNHNS and CDR2 SASEGT. The CDR3 contains 14 residues. The CDR3 region has the DNA TGTGCCAGCAGTGCAGGGTATGGCAATCAGCCCCAGCATTTT. Encoded protein: CASSAGYGNQPQHF.